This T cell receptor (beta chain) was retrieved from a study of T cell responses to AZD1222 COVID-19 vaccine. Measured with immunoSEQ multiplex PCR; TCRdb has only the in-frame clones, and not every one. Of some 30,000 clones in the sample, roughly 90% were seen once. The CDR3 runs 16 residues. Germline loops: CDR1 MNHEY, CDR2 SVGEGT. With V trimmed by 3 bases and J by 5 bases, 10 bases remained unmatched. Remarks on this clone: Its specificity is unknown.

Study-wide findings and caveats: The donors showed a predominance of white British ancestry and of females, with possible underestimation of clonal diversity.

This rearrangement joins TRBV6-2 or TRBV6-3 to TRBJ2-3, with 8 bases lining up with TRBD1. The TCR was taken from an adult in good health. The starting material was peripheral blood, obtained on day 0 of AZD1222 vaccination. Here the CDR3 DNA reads TGTGCCAGCAGTTATAGAGGACAGGGAAAGAGAGATACGCAGTATTTT. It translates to CASSYRGQGKRDTQYF.